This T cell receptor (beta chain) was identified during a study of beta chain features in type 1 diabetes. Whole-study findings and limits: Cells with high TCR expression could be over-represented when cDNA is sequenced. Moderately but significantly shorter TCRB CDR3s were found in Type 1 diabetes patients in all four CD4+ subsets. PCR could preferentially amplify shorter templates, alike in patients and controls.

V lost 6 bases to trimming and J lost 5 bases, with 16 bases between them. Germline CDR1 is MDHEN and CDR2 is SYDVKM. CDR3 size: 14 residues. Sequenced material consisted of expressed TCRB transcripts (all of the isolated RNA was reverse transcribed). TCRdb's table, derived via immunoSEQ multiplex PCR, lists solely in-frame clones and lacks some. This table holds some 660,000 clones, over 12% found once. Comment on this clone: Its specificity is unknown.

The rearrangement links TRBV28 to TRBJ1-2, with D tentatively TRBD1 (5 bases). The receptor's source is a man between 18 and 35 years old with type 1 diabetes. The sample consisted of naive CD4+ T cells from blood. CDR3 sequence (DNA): TGTGCCAGCAGCCAACGGACGGGACTATATGGCTACACCTTC. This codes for CASSQRTGLYGYTF.